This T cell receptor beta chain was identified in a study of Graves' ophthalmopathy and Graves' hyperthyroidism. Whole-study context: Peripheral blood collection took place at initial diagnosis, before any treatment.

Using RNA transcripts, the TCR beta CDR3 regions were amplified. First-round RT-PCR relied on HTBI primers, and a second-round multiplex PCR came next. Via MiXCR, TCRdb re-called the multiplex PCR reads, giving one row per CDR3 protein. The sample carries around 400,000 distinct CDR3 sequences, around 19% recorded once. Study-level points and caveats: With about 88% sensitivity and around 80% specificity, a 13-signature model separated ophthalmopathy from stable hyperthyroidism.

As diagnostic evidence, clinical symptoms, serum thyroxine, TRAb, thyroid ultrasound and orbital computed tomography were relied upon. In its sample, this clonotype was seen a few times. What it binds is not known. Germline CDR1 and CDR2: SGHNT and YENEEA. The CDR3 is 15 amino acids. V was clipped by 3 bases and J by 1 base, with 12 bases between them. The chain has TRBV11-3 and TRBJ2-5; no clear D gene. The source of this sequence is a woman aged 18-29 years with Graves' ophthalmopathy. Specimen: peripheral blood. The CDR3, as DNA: TGTGCCAGCAGCTTTCAGGACGCCCCCCAAGAGACCCAGTACTTC. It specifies CASSFQDAPQETQYF.